The 9 T cell receptor beta chains given below trace back to one sample, sequenced in a study of blood T cell repertoires in COVID-19. Profiling relied on immunoSEQ multiplex PCR, and the TCRdb table lists in-frame clones only, not all of them. The data contain 84,000 or so clones, around 80% of them singletons. The sequenced material came from peripheral blood. The source is a man aged 55 to 70 with COVID-19, enrolled during active disease.

V and J are TRBV7-2 and TRBJ2-1, with D maybe TRBD2 (6 bases). V lost 7 bases and J lost 0, with 10 bases in between. Per germline, CDR1 SGHTA and CDR2 FQGNSA. The CDR3 loop spans 14 amino acids. The chain's CDR3 is CASNSGRSYNEQFF. Written as DNA, the CDR3 is TGTGCCAGCAATAGCGGACGCTCCTACAATGAGCAGTTCTTC.

The CDR3 spells CASRPVPGQGWSPLHF. CDR3 in DNA: TGTGCCAGCAGACCGGTCCCGGGACAGGGCTGGTCACCCCTCCACTTT. V usage is TRBV7-9 and J usage is TRBJ1-6; 9 bases agree with TRBD1. With V trimmed by 6 bases and J by 10 bases, 13 bases remained unmatched. CDR3 length: 16 residues. Germline values: CDR1 SEHNR, CDR2 FQNEAQ (reference sequence).

The V call is TRBV19, the J call TRBJ1-2; D perhaps matches TRBD1 (6 bases). Germline assignment: CDR1 LNHDA and CDR2 SQIVND (reference sequence). The CDR3 has 16 residues. V gave up 6 bases and J gave up 8 bases, with 25 bases separating them. The CDR3 spells CASSWGRQPGKAGYTF. The CDR3 nucleotides are TGTGCCAGTAGCTGGGGGCGACAGCCCGGGAAGGCGGGCTACACCTTC.

This clone has only a few counts. The chain carries TRBV9 and TRBJ1-1; D is perhaps TRBD1 (5 bases). Trimming removed 0 bases from V and 6 bases from J, with 12 bases in between. This CDR3 has 14 amino acids. Germline V lookup: CDR1 SGDLS, CDR2 YYNGEE. The DNA of the CDR3 is TGTGCCAGCAGCGTAGCTGGGTGGGGGGCTGAAGCTTTCTTT. Translation: CASSVAGWGAEAFF.

V gene TRBV19 combines with J gene TRBJ2-3, with TRBD1 matching 10 bases. J lost 3 bases, V lost 8 bases, and 5 bases had no gene match. Germline V gene sequence: CDR1 LNHDA, CDR2 SQIVND (reference sequence). CDR3 length: 14 residues. CDR3 in DNA: TGTGCCAGTGGCCTGGGACAGGGGACAGATACGCAGTATTTT. Translation gives CASGLGQGTDTQYF.

This clone appeared a few times. The chain employs TRBV7-6 and TRBJ2-7; 7 bases are a match to TRBD2. The V gene's germline CDR1 is SGHVS and CDR2 FNYEAQ. V shed 0 bases, J shed 5 bases, and the junction held 4 bases outside the gene matches. This CDR3 spans 14 amino acids. The CDR3 coding sequence is TGTGCCAGCAGCTTAGCGGGACTAATCAACGAGCAGTACTTC. Protein sequence: CASSLAGLINEQYF.

This chain links TRBV6-5 with TRBJ1-2, with 7 bases that match TRBD1. Looked up from germline, CDR1 is MNHEY and CDR2 is SVGAGI. This CDR3 has 14 amino acids. V was pared by 3 bases and J by 4 bases, with 5 bases of the junction left unmatched. CDR3 sequence reads: CASSYRDSVYGYTF. The CDR3 DNA sequence: TGTGCCAGCAGTTATCGGGACAGCGTCTATGGCTACACCTTC.

The chain is built from TRBV14 and TRBJ1-6, with a possible D match to TRBD1 (5 bases). This CDR3 is 13 amino acids long. V dropped 2 bases and J dropped 9 bases, with 8 bases sitting between them. The germline CDR1 and CDR2 sequences are SGHDN and FVKESK. DNA for the CDR3: TGTGCCAGCAGCCAATGGGGGGTTTCACCCCTCCACTTT. It translates to CASSQWGVSPLHF. Filled out from reference TRBV14 and TRBJ1-6, the complete variable domain reads EAGVTQFPSHSVIEKGQTVTLRCDPISGHDNLYWYRRVMGKEIKFLLHFVKESKQDESGMPNNRFLAERTGGTYSTLKVQPAELEDSGVYFCASSQWGVSPLHFGNGTRLTVT.

This rearrangement joins TRBV5-8 to TRBJ2-5, with 7 bases that match TRBD1. The germline gives CDR1 SGHTS, CDR2 YDEGEE. V dropped 5 bases and J dropped 7; count of bases not matched to a gene: 8. The CDR3 loop spans 13 amino acids. The CDR3 region is CASRETGFATQYF. CDR3 nucleotides: TGTGCCAGCAGAGAGACAGGGTTTGCGACCCAGTACTTC.